A single sample is the source of the 5 T cell receptor beta chains below, sequenced in a study of immune cell composition in non-small cell lung cancer. TCRdb's copy holds only in-frame clones and misses some; the assay was immunoSEQ multiplex PCR. The sample has more than 14,000 clones, around 63% seen once. The specimen was lung tumor tissue. All receptors come from a human donor with non-small cell lung cancer.

This clone showed up just a few times. The chain links TRBV9 to TRBJ1-2; 7 bases agree with TRBD1. After removal of 0 bases from V and 5 bases from J, the junction contained 7 bases not matched to a gene. Germline V gives CDR1 SGDLS, CDR2 YYNGEE. The CDR3 is 15 amino acids. This CDR3 is CASSVGEGAGYGYTF. CDR3 DNA sequence: TGTGCCAGCAGCGTAGGTGAGGGGGCAGGGTATGGCTACACCTTC.

The J gene is TRBJ2-2, the V gene TRBV11-2, with D perhaps matching TRBD2 (6 bases). The CDR3 contains 15 residues. Germline V gene data show CDR1 as SGHAT and CDR2 as FQNNGV. Between the trimmed V and J ends, which lost 3 bases and 1 base, there was a span of 9 bases. CDR3 bases: TGTGCCAGCAGCTTGGACGGGGGGAACACCGGGGAGCTGTTTTTT. This encodes CASSLDGGNTGELFF.

This chain connects TRBV7-9 to TRBJ1-1, with D possibly matching TRBD1 (6 bases). The V end was cut by 4 bases, the J end by 11 bases, with 26 bases between. Germline V gene lookup returns CDR1 SEHNR and CDR2 FQNEAQ (reference sequence). This CDR3 has 16 residues. This CDR3 is CASSSRLGGGGVGAFF. In DNA, the CDR3 is TGTGCCAGCAGCTCGAGACTAGGGGGGGGAGGCGTTGGGGCTTTCTTT.

The V call is TRBV6-4, the J call TRBJ2-2; no clear D gene. From germline, CDR1 is MRHNA and CDR2 SNTAGT. The CDR3 contains 13 residues. V lost 2 bases and J lost 2, with 3 bases in between. CDR3 loop: CASSDPNTGELFF. As DNA, the CDR3 is TGTGCCAGCAGTGACCCAAACACCGGGGAGCTGTTTTTT.

The chain employs TRBV7-3 and TRBJ1-4; possibly TRBD1 for D (6 bases). The CDR3 contains 15 residues. Trimming left V 5 bases short and J 5 bases short, with 15 bases between. Germline assignment: CDR1 SGHTA and CDR2 FQGTGA. The CDR3 region is CASSLTGKRNEKLFF. The CDR3 bases are TGTGCCAGCAGCCTCACAGGGAAGAGGAATGAAAAACTGTTTTTT.